These 13 T cell receptor beta chains were sequenced from one sample in a study of shared clonotypes between healthy human individuals. Libraries were prepared by immunoSEQ multiplex PCR; TCRdb keeps only in-frame clonotypes and omits some of them. Of some 2 million clones in the sample, approximately 94% were seen once. CD45RO-negative cells were positively selected for CCR7, leaving out terminally differentiated effector memory CD45RA+ cells. Sequencing input: naive CD8+ T cells sorted from blood. Receptor source: a young man in good health.

The chain links TRBV10-3 to TRBJ2-7; 7 bases map to TRBD1. CDR3 length: 13 amino acids. With 5 bases clipped from V and 3 bases from J, the junction kept 4 bases outside the gene matches. Germline-derived CDR1 and CDR2 are ENHRY and SYGVKD. The chain's CDR3 is CAISRDSGYEQYF. The DNA for the CDR3 is TGTGCCATCAGTAGGGACAGCGGCTACGAGCAGTACTTC.

The rearrangement joins TRBV6-6 to TRBJ1-1; D not resolved. The CDR3 runs to 16 residues. With 0 bases removed from V and 7 bases from J, the gap between germline ends came to 18 bases. Germline V gene lookup returns CDR1 MNHNY and CDR2 SVGAGI (reference sequence). CDR3 bases: TGTGCCAGCAGTTACTCGAGTATTGGGGTCCTCAATGAAGCTTTCTTT. It yields the protein CASSYSSIGVLNEAFF.

The chain links TRBV28 to TRBJ1-1; D is perhaps TRBD1 (6 bases). V was clipped by 2 bases and J by 1 base, with 14 bases between them. Looked up from germline, CDR1 is MDHEN and CDR2 is SYDVKM. This CDR3 spans 16 amino acids. CDR3 DNA: TGTGCCAGCAGTTTAGGGTTAGGGGGACCGAACACTGAAGCTTTCTTT. Translated: CASSLGLGGPNTEAFF.

This rearrangement joins TRBV11-2 to TRBJ1-6, with no clear D. This CDR3 has 13 residues. The V gene lost 0 bases and the J gene lost 7 bases, with 4 bases spanning the gap. Germline V gene data show CDR1 as SGHAT and CDR2 as FQNNGV. The CDR3 coding sequence is TGTGCCAGCAGCTTAGAAGGGAATTCACCCCTCCACTTT. Protein sequence: CASSLEGNSPLHF.

CDR3 sequence (DNA): TGTGCAAGTCGCAGTATTAGCGGCCAAGAGACCCAGTACTTC. Protein product: CASRSISGQETQYF. The V gene is TRBV12-2, the J gene TRBJ2-5; TRBD2, the D gene given by the table, was not confirmed from the DNA. TRBV12-2 is recorded as a pseudogene. The CDR3 extends over 14 amino acids.

The chain links TRBV6-5 to TRBJ2-5; D not resolved. Germline CDR1 and CDR2: MNHEY and SVGAGI. Between the trimmed V and J ends, which lost 0 bases and 4 bases, there was a span of 15 bases. This CDR3 spans 16 amino acids. The CDR3 region is CASSYSPAPGGETQYF. The CDR3, as DNA: TGTGCCAGCAGTTACTCGCCCGCCCCGGGCGGAGAGACCCAGTACTTC.

This sequence joins TRBV18 and TRBJ2-1; D not resolved. This CDR3 has 15 residues. Trimming took 3 bases from V and 5 from J, leaving 14 bases between them. Germline CDR1 is KGHSH and CDR2 is LQKENI. Here the CDR3 reads CASSPLRGIDNEQFF. The CDR3, as DNA: TGTGCCAGCTCACCCCTTAGAGGTATCGACAATGAGCAGTTCTTC.

This chain connects TRBV5-1 to TRBJ1-2; a possible D gene is TRBD1 (6 bases). Trimming cost V 4 bases and J 3 bases, with 16 bases left between them. Germline V gene lookup returns CDR1 SGHRS and CDR2 YFSETQ. The CDR3 loop spans 15 amino acids. The CDR3 sequence: CASSPLGGGDYGYTF. CDR3 sequence (DNA): TGCGCCAGCAGCCCCCTGGGGGGGGGCGACTATGGCTACACCTTC.

This clone showed up just once. V and J are TRBV27 and TRBJ2-5; the D call may be TRBD1 or TRBD2 (5 bases each). Germline assignment: CDR1 MNHEY and CDR2 SMNVEV (reference sequence). The CDR3 is made up of 14 amino acids. Trimming took off 2 bases at V and 1 base at J, with 8 bases between the two ends. The CDR3 reads CASSLGGTQETQYF. Written as DNA, the CDR3 is TGTGCCAGCAGTTTAGGGGGAACCCAAGAGACCCAGTACTTC.

J is TRBJ2-1 and V is TRBV7-9, with 8 bases fitting TRBD1. The V gene's germline CDR1 is SEHNR and CDR2 FQNEAQ (reference sequence). V trimming: 5 bases; J trimming: 5 bases; junction bases outside the gene matches: 11. The CDR3 is 16 residues long. In DNA, the CDR3 is TGTGCCAGCAGCCGATTAACAGGGGGGTCTAACAATGAGCAGTTCTTC. Encoded protein: CASSRLTGGSNNEQFF.

Concerning this clone itself: Other DNA sequences within the sample encode an identical CDR3. The V call is TRBV27, the J call TRBJ2-3; possible D gene TRBD2, 5 bases. The CDR3 has 15 amino acids. V lost 1 base and J 1 base, leaving 9 bases between the germline ends. CDR1 MNHEY and CDR2 SMNVEV come from the germline V gene (reference sequence). The CDR3 DNA follows: TGTGCCAGCAGTTTATGGACTTCGGGCACAGATACGCAGTATTTT. Translated, it gives CASSLWTSGTDTQYF.

The chain couples TRBV27 to TRBJ2-1; perhaps D is TRBD1 or TRBD2 (6 bases each). CDR1 is MNHEY and CDR2 is SMNVEV in the germline V gene (reference sequence). This CDR3 has 11 residues. V gave up 7 bases and J gave up 7 bases, with 8 bases separating them. This CDR3 is CASKGGNEQFF. Written as DNA, the CDR3 is TGTGCCAGCAAGGGGGGAAATGAGCAGTTCTTC.

As regards this clone: A much larger clone is a single base away; this may be a read error. CDR3 in DNA: TGTGCCAGCAGCTGGGGGGACACTGAAGCTTTCTTT. Translating it yields CASSWGDTEAFF. The rearrangement joins TRBV11-2 to TRBJ1-1; possible D gene TRBD1, 5 bases. This CDR3 has 12 residues. Trimming left V 4 bases short and J 3 bases short, with 6 bases between. CDR1 and CDR2 (germline): SGHAT, FQNNGV. The full variable domain, in which reference TRBV11-2 and TRBJ1-1 provide the parts outside the CDR3, is EAGVAQSPRYKIIEKRQSVAFWCNPISGHATLYWYQQILGQGPKLLIQFQNNGVVDDSQLPKDRFSAERLKGVDSTLKIQPAKLEDSAVYLCASSWGDTEAFFGQGTRLTVV.